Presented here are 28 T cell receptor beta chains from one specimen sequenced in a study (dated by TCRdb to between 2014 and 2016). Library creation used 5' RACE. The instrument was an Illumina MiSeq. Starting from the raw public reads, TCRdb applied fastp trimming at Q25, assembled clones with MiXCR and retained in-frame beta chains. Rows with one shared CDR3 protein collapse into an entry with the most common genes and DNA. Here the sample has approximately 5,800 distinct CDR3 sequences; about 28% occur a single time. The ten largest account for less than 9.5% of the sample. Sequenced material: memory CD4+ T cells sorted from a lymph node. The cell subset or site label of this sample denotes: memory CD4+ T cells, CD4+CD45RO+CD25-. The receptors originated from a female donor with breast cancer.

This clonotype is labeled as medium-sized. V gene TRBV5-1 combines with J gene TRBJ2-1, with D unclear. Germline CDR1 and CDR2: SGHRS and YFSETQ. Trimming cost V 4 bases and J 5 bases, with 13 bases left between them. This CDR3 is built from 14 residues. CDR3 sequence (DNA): TGCGCCAGCAGCAGGGAAGGCGTTGACAATGAGCAGTTCTTC. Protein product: CASSREGVDNEQFF.

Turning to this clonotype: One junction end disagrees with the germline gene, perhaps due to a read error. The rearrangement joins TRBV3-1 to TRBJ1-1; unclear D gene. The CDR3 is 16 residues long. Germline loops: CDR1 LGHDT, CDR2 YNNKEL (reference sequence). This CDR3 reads CASSQNRLGAGTEALF. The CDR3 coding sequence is TGTGCCAGCAGCCAAAACAGACTCGGAGCGGGCACTGAAGCTCTCTTT.

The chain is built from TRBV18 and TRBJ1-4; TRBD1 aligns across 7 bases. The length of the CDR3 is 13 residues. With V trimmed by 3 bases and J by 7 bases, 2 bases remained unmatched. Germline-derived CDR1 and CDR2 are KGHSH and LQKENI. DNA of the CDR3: TGTGCCAGCTCACCCTGGGACAGTGAAAAACTGTTTTTT. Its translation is CASSPWDSEKLFF.

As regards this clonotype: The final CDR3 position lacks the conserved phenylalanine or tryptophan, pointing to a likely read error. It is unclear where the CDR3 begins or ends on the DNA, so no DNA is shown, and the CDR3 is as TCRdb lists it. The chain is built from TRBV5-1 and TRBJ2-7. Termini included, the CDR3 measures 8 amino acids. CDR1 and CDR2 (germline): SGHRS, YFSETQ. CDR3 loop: CASSLGHE.

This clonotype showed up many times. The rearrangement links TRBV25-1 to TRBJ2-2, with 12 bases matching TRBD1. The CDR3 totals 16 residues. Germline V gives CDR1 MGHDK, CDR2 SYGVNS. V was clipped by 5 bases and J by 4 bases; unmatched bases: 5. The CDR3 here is CASSLGTGGITGELFF. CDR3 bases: TGTGCCAGCAGTTTAGGGACAGGGGGCATCACCGGGGAGCTGTTTTTT.

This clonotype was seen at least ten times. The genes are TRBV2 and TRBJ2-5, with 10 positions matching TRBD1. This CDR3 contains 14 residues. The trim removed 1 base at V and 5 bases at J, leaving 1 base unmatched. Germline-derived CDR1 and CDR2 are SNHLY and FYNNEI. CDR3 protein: CASSEGTGGETQYF. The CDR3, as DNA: TGTGCCAGCAGTGAAGGGACAGGGGGTGAGACCCAGTACTTC. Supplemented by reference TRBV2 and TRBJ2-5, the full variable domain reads EPEVTQTPSHQVTQMGQEVILRCVPISNHLYFYWYRQILGQKVEFLVSFYNNEISEKSEIFDDQFSVERPDGSNFTLKIRSTKLEDSAMYFCASSEGTGGETQYFGPGTRLLVL.

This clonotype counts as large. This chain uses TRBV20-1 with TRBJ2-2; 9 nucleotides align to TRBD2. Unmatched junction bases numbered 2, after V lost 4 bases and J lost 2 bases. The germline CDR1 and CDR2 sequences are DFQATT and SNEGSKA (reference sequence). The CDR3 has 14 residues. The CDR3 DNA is TGCAGTGCTACTAGCGGGGCCAACACCGGGGAGCTGTTTTTT. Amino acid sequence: CSATSGANTGELFF.

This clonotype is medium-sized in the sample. The CDR3 loop reads CASSPSPPVYEQYF. CDR3 nucleotide sequence: TGTGCCAGCAGTCCCAGTCCCCCGGTCTACGAGCAGTACTTC. The rearrangement uses TRBV12-3 or TRBV12-4 and TRBJ2-7, with D uncertain. CDR3 length equals 14 residues. Trimming shortened V by 5 bases and J by 3 bases, and 14 bases separated the two germline ends.

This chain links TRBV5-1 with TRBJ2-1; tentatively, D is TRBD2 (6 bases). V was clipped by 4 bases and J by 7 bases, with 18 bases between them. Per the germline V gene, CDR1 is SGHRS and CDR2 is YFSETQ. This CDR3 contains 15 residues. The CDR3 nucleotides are TGCGCCAGCAGCCCCGGGACTTCCTGTCTAAATGAGCAGTTCTTC. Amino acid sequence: CASSPGTSCLNEQFF.

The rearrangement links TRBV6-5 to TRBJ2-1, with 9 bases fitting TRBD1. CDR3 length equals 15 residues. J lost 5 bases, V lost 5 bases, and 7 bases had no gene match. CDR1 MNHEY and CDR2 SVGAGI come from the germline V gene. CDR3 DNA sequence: TGTGCCAGCAGTCAGGGACAGGGAGTGGACAATGAGCAGTTCTTC. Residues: CASSQGQGVDNEQFF.

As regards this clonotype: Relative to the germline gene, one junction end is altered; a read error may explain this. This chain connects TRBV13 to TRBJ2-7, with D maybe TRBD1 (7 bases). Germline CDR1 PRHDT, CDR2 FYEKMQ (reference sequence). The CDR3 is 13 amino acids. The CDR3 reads CASGLRGRGEQYF. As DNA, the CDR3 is TGTGCCAGCGGCTTGAGGGGGCGGGGAGAGCAGTACTTC.

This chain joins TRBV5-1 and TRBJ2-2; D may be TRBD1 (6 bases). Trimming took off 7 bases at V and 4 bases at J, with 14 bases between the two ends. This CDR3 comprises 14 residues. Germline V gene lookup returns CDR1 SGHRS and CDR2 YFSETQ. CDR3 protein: CASGSRGGTGELFF. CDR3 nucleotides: TGCGCCAGCGGGAGCAGGGGCGGCACCGGGGAGCTGTTTTTT.

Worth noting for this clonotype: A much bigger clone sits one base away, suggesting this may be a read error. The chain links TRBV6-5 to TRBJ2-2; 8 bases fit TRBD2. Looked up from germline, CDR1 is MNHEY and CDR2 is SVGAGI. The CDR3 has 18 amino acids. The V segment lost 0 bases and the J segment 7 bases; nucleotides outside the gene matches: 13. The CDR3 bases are TGTGCCAGCAGTTACTCGCTATGGACTAGCAGGAGCGGCGGGGAGCTGTTTTTT. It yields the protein CASSYSLWTSRSGGELFF.

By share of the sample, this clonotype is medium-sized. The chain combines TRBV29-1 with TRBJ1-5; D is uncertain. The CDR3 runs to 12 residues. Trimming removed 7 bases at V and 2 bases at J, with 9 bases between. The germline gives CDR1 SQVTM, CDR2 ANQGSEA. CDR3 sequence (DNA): TGCAGCGCTATCAGCGGCAATCAGCCCCAGCATTTT. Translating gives CSAISGNQPQHF.

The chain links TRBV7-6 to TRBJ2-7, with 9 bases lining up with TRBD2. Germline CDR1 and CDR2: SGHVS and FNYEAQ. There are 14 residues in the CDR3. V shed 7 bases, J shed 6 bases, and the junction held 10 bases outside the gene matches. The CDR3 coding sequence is TGTGCCAGCACCCCCGCGCGGGAGGGCGGCGAGCAGTACTTC. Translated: CASTPAREGGEQYF.

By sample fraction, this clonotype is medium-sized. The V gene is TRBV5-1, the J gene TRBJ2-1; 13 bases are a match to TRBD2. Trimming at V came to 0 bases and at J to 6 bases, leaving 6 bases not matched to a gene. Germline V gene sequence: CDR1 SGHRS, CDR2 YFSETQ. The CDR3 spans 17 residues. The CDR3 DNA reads TGCGCCAGCAGCTTGGGGACTAGCGGGAGAGGAAGCAATGAGCAGTTCTTC. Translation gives CASSLGTSGRGSNEQFF.

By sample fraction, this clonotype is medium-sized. CDR3 in amino acids: CASSVWTAEDGYTF. The DNA of the CDR3 is TGTGCCAGCAGTGTTTGGACAGCGGAGGATGGCTACACCTTC. This chain connects TRBV6-1 to TRBJ1-2; D might be TRBD1 (6 bases). V was shortened by 4 bases and J by 6 bases, with 15 bases between the two germline ends. The CDR3 has 14 residues. Germline-derived CDR1 and CDR2 are MNHNS and SASEGT.

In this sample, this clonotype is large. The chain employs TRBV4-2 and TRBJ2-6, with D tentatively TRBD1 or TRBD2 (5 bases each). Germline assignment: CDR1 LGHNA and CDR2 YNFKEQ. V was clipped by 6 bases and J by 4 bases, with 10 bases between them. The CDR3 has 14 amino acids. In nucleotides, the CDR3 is TGTGCCAGCAGGAGAGGGGAAGGGGCCAACGTCCTGACTTTC. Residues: CASRRGEGANVLTF.

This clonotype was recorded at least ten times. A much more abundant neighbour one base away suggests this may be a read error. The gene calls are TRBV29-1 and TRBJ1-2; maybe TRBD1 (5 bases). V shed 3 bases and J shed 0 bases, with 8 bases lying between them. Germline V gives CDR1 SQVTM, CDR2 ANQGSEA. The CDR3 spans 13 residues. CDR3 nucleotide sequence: TGCAGCGTTGAGAGGGGAGCTAACTATGGCTACACCTTC. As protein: CSVERGANYGYTF.

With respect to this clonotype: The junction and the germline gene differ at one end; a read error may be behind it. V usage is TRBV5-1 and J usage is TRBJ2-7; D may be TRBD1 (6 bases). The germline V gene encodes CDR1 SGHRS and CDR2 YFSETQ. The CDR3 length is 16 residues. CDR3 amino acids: CASSSNPQGPYDDQYF. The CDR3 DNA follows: TGCGCCAGCAGCTCCAACCCACAGGGTCCCTACGACGATCAGTACTTC.

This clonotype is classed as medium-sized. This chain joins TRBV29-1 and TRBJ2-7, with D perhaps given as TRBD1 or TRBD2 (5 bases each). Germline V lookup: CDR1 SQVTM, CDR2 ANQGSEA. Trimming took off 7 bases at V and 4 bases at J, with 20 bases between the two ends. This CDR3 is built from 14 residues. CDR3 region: CSGAKGSPFYEQYF. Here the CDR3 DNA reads TGCAGCGGGGCCAAGGGGAGCCCTTTTTACGAGCAGTACTTC.

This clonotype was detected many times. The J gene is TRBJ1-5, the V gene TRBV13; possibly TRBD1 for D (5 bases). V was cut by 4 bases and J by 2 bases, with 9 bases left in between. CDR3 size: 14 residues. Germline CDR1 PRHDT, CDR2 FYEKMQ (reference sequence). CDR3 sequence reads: CASSSRDGNQPQHF. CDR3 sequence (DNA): TGTGCCAGCAGCTCCAGGGATGGCAATCAGCCCCAGCATTTT. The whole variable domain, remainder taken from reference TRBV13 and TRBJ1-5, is AAGVIQSPRHLIKEKRETATLKCYPIPRHDTVYWYQQGPGQDPQFLISFYEKMQSDKGSIPDRFSAQQFSDYHSELNMSSLELGDSALYFCASSSRDGNQPQHFGDGTRLSIL.

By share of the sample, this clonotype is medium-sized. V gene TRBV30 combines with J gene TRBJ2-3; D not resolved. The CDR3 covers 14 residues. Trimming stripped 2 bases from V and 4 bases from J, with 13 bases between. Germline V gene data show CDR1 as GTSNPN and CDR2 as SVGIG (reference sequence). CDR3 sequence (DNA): TGTGCCTGGAGTCCATCCCCCCGAGCAGATACGCAGTATTTT. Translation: CAWSPSPRADTQYF.

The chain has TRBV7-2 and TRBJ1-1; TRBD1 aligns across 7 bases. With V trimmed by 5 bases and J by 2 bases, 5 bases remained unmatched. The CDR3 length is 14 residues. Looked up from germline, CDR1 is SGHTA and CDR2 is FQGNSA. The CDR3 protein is CASSLGGINTEAFF. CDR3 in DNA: TGTGCCAGCAGCCTAGGGGGCATCAACACTGAAGCTTTCTTT.

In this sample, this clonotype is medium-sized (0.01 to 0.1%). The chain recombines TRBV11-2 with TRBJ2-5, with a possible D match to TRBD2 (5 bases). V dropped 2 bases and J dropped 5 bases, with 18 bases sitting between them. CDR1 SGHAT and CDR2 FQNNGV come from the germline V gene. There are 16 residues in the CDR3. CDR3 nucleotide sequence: TGTGCCAGCAGCTTACAACCGGGAACCCAAGGGGAGACCCAGTACTTC. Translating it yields CASSLQPGTQGETQYF.

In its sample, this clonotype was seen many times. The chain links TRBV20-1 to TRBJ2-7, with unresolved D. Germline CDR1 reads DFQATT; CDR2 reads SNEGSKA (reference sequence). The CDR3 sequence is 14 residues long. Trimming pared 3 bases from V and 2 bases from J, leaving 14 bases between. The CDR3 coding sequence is TGCAGTGCTAGTTCCTCGGGCCGTACCTACGAGCAGTACTTC. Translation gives CSASSSGRTYEQYF.

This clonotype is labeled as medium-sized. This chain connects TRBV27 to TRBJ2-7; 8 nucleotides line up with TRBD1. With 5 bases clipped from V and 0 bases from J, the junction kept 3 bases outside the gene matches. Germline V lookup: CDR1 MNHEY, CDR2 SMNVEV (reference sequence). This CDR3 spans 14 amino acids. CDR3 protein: CASSLQGDSYEQYF. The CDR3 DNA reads TGTGCCAGCAGTCTACAGGGGGACTCCTACGAGCAGTACTTC.

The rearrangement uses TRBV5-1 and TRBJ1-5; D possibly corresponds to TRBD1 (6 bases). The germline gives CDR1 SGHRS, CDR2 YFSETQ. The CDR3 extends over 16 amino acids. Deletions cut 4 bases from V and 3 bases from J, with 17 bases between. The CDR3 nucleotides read TGCGCCAGCAGCAGAGCGACAGGCAATTACAATCAGCCCCAGCATTTT. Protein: CASSRATGNYNQPQHF. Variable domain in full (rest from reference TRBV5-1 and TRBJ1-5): KAGVTQTPRYLIKTRGQQVTLSCSPISGHRSVSWYQQTPGQGLQFLFEYFSETQRNKGNFPGRFSGRQFSNSRSEMNVSTLELGDSALYLCASSRATGNYNQPQHFGDGTRLSIL.